Following are 13 T cell receptor beta chains from one sample sequenced in a study of blood T cell repertoires in COVID-19. Produced via immunoSEQ multiplex PCR; TCRdb's table is partial and in-frame only. This sample has hundreds of thousands of clones, with around 91% found just once. Sequencing used PBMCs or T cells enriched from blood (not recorded which). Source of these receptors: a man aged 18 to 29 who had recovered from COVID-19.

This clone was detected a few times. The chain uses TRBV24-1 and TRBJ1-2; D gene uncertain. Trimming left V 1 base short and J 4 bases short, with 9 bases between. CDR3 size: 14 residues. The germline V gene encodes CDR1 KGHDR and CDR2 SFDVKD. The CDR3 nucleotides are TGTGCCACCAGTGATTTATGGCAGATCTATGGCTACACCTTC. It yields the protein CATSDLWQIYGYTF.

J is TRBJ2-7 and V is TRBV29-1, with a tentative D call TRBD1 (6 bases). V lost 7 bases and J 6 bases, leaving 13 bases between the germline ends. Per the germline V gene, CDR1 is SQVTM and CDR2 is ANQGSEA. The CDR3 spans 11 residues. The CDR3 region is CSASGVGEQYF. The CDR3 DNA reads TGCAGCGCTTCAGGGGTAGGCGAGCAGTACTTC.

The rearrangement links TRBV7-8 to TRBJ1-2; D uncertain. Per germline, CDR1 SGHVS and CDR2 FQNEAQ. Trimming left V 5 bases short and J 5 bases short, with 18 bases between. The CDR3 spans 15 residues. The CDR3 is CASSPGEGLYYGYTF. The CDR3 nucleotides read TGTGCCAGCAGCCCTGGGGAGGGTCTCTATTATGGCTACACCTTC.

The chain couples TRBV7-9 to TRBJ2-1, with 7 nucleotides matching TRBD2. The CDR3 contains 15 residues. The V segment lost 5 bases and the J segment 6 bases; nucleotides outside the gene matches: 10. CDR1 SEHNR and CDR2 FQNEAQ come from the germline V gene (reference sequence). The CDR3 is CASSVSSGLSNEQFF. The CDR3 nucleotides are TGTGCCAGCAGCGTATCTAGCGGCCTCTCCAATGAGCAGTTCTTC.

The chain employs TRBV7-9 and TRBJ2-7; TRBD2 matches at 8 bases. V lost 5 bases and J lost 1; bases outside the gene matches: 7. The CDR3 extends over 15 amino acids. CDR1 is SEHNR and CDR2 is FQNEAQ in the germline V gene (reference sequence). The CDR3 coding sequence is TGTGCCAGCAGCCCCCGGGGGGGCGGATCCTACGAGCAGTACTTC. This gives the protein CASSPRGGGSYEQYF.

The table lists this clone with a few counts. The gene calls are TRBV16 and TRBJ2-1; 10 nucleotides agree with TRBD2. In germline, CDR1 is KGHSY, CDR2 FQNENV. The CDR3 covers 17 residues. The trim removed 2 bases at V and 0 bases at J, leaving 4 bases unmatched. The DNA of the CDR3 is TGTGCCAGCAGCCAACAGGGACTAGCGAGCTCCTACAATGAGCAGTTCTTC. Translating gives CASSQQGLASSYNEQFF.

V is TRBV6-5 and J is TRBJ1-1, with TRBD1 matching 7 bases. Germline V gene sequence: CDR1 MNHEY, CDR2 SVGAGI. The CDR3 length is 16 residues. The ends lost 0 bases at V and 4 bases at J; junction bases unmatched: 8. In DNA form, the CDR3 reads TGTGCCAGCAGTTACTCAGGGGGCGCGGGGGGCACTGAAGCTTTCTTT. Its translation is CASSYSGGAGGTEAFF.

The CDR3 sequence is CASSLAGQGHYEQYF. The CDR3 coding sequence is TGTGCCAGCAGCTTAGCAGGACAGGGCCATTACGAGCAGTACTTC. The chain is built from TRBV13 and TRBJ2-7; 8 nucleotides match TRBD1. Germline CDR1 PRHDT, CDR2 FYEKMQ (reference sequence). V gave up 1 base and J gave up 4 bases; unmatched junction bases: 6. The CDR3 contains 15 residues.

V gene TRBV12-3 or TRBV12-4 combines with J gene TRBJ2-1; D unresolved. The CDR3 sequence is 11 residues long. The ends were cut back, 2 bases at V and 9 bases at J, with 5 bases in the middle. The CDR3 reads CASSLNLEQFF. The CDR3 coding sequence is TGTGCCAGCAGTTTAAATCTTGAGCAGTTCTTC.

The rearrangement uses TRBV6-5 and TRBJ2-7; 12 bases line up with TRBD1. Per germline, CDR1 MNHEY and CDR2 SVGAGI. The CDR3 totals 15 residues. V shed 2 bases, J shed 4 bases, and the junction held 3 bases outside the gene matches. CDR3 region: CASSYGTGGPYEQYF. DNA of the CDR3: TGTGCCAGCAGTTACGGGACAGGGGGCCCGTACGAGCAGTACTTC.

The chain couples TRBV13 to TRBJ1-1; possible D gene TRBD1, 6 bases. V gave up 4 bases and J gave up 4 bases, with 16 bases separating them. CDR1 and CDR2 from the germline V gene are PRHDT and FYEKMQ (reference sequence). The CDR3 loop spans 15 amino acids. The CDR3 DNA reads TGTGCCAGCAGCTCGCTGGGGACATCAGTCACTGAAGCTTTCTTT. Its protein product is CASSSLGTSVTEAFF.

This clone has only a few counts. J is TRBJ2-7 and V is TRBV7-9, with D perhaps matching TRBD2 (6 bases). Trimming left V 5 bases short and J 4 bases short, with 15 bases between. Germline CDR1 reads SEHNR; CDR2 reads FQNEAQ (reference sequence). This CDR3 spans 14 amino acids. Here the CDR3 DNA reads TGTGCCAGCAGCCGGCCGGGACTGAGTTACGAGCAGTACTTC. Translation gives CASSRPGLSYEQYF.

As DNA, the CDR3 is TGTGCCAGCTCACCCCGGGACTCCTGGGCCACTGAAGCTTTCTTT. Translated, it gives CASSPRDSWATEAFF. V usage is TRBV18 and J usage is TRBJ1-1; D is possibly TRBD1 (5 bases). Deletions cut 3 bases from V and 4 bases from J, with 15 bases between. Looked up from germline, CDR1 is KGHSH and CDR2 is LQKENI. The CDR3 covers 15 residues.